The 19 T cell receptor beta chains presented below share a single source sample, sequenced in a study of cytomegalovirus exposure and HLA in healthy donors. Amplification used 60 Vbeta primers and 13 Jbeta primers. Only in-frame clones appear in the TCRdb table, and some are missing; sequencing was by immunoSEQ multiplex PCR. The sample lists 100,000 to 130,000 clones, less than 85% seen once, with 14% in the top ten. The material sequenced was PBMCs. These receptors were collected from a woman aged 40 to 50 in good health and CMV-seropositive.

This clone has more than one count but fewer than ten. The rearrangement joins TRBV6-5 to TRBJ2-7, with a weak D call TRBD2 (6 bases). Germline V CDR1 and CDR2: MNHEY, SVGAGI. V dropped 5 bases and J dropped 7 bases, with 21 bases sitting between them. The CDR3 sequence is 15 residues long. The CDR3 is CASSPYRDSLREQYF. As DNA, the CDR3 is TGTGCCAGCAGTCCCTACCGGGACTCTCTGCGGGAGCAGTACTTC.

Only one count was recorded for this clone. V usage is TRBV6-5 and J usage is TRBJ1-4; no firm D call. Trimming pared 6 bases from V and 2 bases from J, leaving 7 bases between. CDR1 and CDR2 from the germline V gene are MNHEY and SVGAGI. This CDR3 has 13 residues. For the CDR3, the DNA is TGTGCCAGCAGAGGGAGGACTAATGAAAAACTGTTTTTT. Protein: CASRGRTNEKLFF.

The chain is built from TRBV7-2 and TRBJ1-5; a weak D match, TRBD1 (5 bases). The CDR3 runs 14 residues. Germline loops: CDR1 SGHTA, CDR2 FQGNSA. V lost 3 bases to trimming and J lost 3 bases, with 9 bases between them. CDR3: CASSLGGFNQPQHF. The CDR3 DNA is TGTGCCAGCAGCTTGGGGGGATTCAATCAGCCCCAGCATTTT.

The V and J genes are TRBV25-1 and TRBJ2-7, with D possibly matching TRBD2 (5 bases). The CDR3 runs to 17 residues. The germline CDR1 and CDR2 sequences are MGHDK and SYGVNS. The ends were cut back, 3 bases at V and 2 bases at J, with 20 bases in the middle. The CDR3 loop is CASSDRRSARSPYEQYF. The CDR3 coding sequence is TGTGCCAGCAGTGACAGGAGGTCGGCTCGTAGCCCCTACGAGCAGTACTTC.

The chain carries TRBV7-9 and TRBJ2-5; 12 bases are shared with TRBD2. J lost 2 bases, V lost 4 bases, and 5 bases had no gene match. Germline V gives CDR1 SEHNR, CDR2 FQNEAQ (reference sequence). The CDR3 extends over 16 amino acids. In DNA form, the CDR3 reads TGTGCCAGCAGCTCGACTAGCGGGGGAAGTCAAGAGACCCAGTACTTC. Protein sequence: CASSSTSGGSQETQYF.

This clone appeared a few times. The gene calls are TRBV6-5 and TRBJ1-1, with D possibly being TRBD1 (5 bases). Per germline, CDR1 MNHEY and CDR2 SVGAGI. V was clipped by 6 bases and J by 3 bases, with 11 bases between them. CDR3 length: 13 residues. The CDR3 spells CASSQDRYTEAFF. The DNA for the CDR3 is TGTGCCAGCAGCCAAGACAGATACACTGAAGCTTTCTTT.

As DNA, the CDR3 is TGCGCCAGCAGCCAAGATGGCAGGGATGGCTACACCTTC. Translated: CASSQDGRDGYTF. The rearrangement links TRBV4-1 to TRBJ1-2; the D gene is possibly TRBD1 (5 bases). Germline assignment: CDR1 MGHRA and CDR2 YSYEKL. This CDR3 has 13 residues. The V end lost 0 bases, the J end lost 6 bases, and 8 bases lay between the germline ends.

V gene TRBV5-1 combines with J gene TRBJ1-1; 7 positions match TRBD1. J lost 0 bases, V lost 4 bases, and 3 bases had no gene match. Per germline, CDR1 SGHRS and CDR2 YFSETQ. The CDR3 has 14 residues. The CDR3 nucleotides are TGCGCCAGCAGCCCGGACAGGATGAACACTGAAGCTTTCTTT. Translated, it gives CASSPDRMNTEAFF.

The rearrangement links TRBV19 to TRBJ2-7, with D possibly being TRBD2 (5 bases). The CDR3 contains 15 residues. V lost 4 bases and J 0 bases, leaving 13 bases between the germline ends. Germline-derived CDR1 and CDR2 are LNHDA and SQIVND (reference sequence). The CDR3 DNA is TGTGCCAGTAGTAGAGGGCCCTCTTCCTCCTACGAGCAGTACTTC. Translation gives CASSRGPSSSYEQYF.

The rearrangement links TRBV10-3 to TRBJ1-1; maybe TRBD1 (6 bases). There are 16 residues in the CDR3. Germline CDR1 is ENHRY and CDR2 is SYGVKD. With 2 bases removed from V and 0 bases from J, the gap between germline ends came to 13 bases. In nucleotides, the CDR3 is TGTGCCATCAGTGAGCGCGAACAGGGTTTGAACACTGAAGCTTTCTTT. Translated, it gives CAISEREQGLNTEAFF.

The gene calls are TRBV5-4 and TRBJ2-3; 7 nucleotides agree with TRBD2. Germline trimming cut 3 bases from V and 2 bases from J; bases unmatched to any gene: 9. The germline V gene has CDR1 SGHNT and CDR2 YYREEE (reference sequence). The CDR3 length is 16 residues. The CDR3 DNA reads TGTGCCAGCAGCTACTACTCCGGGACTACCACAGATACGCAGTATTTT. It translates to CASSYYSGTTTDTQYF.

The chain recombines TRBV6-6 with TRBJ2-7; the D gene is possibly TRBD1 (5 bases). V lost 2 bases to trimming and J lost 8 bases, with 13 bases between them. There are 13 residues in the CDR3. Per germline, CDR1 MNHNY and CDR2 SVGAGI (reference sequence). The CDR3: CASSYVGREKQYF. CDR3 nucleotides: TGTGCCAGCAGTTACGTCGGCAGGGAAAAGCAGTACTTC.

The J gene is TRBJ1-1, the V gene TRBV29-1; D ambiguous. Trimming stripped 2 bases from V and 2 bases from J, with 6 bases between. This CDR3 has 12 amino acids. Germline CDR1 and CDR2: SQVTM and ANQGSEA. The CDR3 sequence is CSVERVNTEAFF. The DNA of the CDR3 is TGCAGCGTTGAACGGGTCAACACTGAAGCTTTCTTT.

The gene calls are TRBV6-1 and TRBJ1-4, with 8 bases that match TRBD1. CDR1 and CDR2 (germline): MNHNS, SASEGT. The CDR3 loop spans 17 amino acids. Trimming removed 0 bases from V and 6 bases from J; junction bases left unmatched: 9. CDR3 in DNA: TGTGCCAGCAGTGAAGCGCGTGGGACAGGATGGGATGAAAAACTGTTTTTT. Its protein product is CASSEARGTGWDEKLFF.

The chain links TRBV30 to TRBJ2-2, with 10 bases matching TRBD1. The junction had 7 bases not matched to a gene; V was cut back by 7 bases and J by 5 bases. The length of the CDR3 is 14 residues. The germline V gene has CDR1 GTSNPN and CDR2 SVGIG (reference sequence). The CDR3 nucleotides read TGTGCCTCTCCCGGGACAGGGGTAACCGGGGAGCTGTTTTTT. Its protein is CASPGTGVTGELFF.

In its sample, this clone was seen once. DNA for the CDR3: TGTGCCAGCAGCTTCGGACAGGGGGCGAACACTGAAGCTTTCTTT. It codes for CASSFGQGANTEAFF. The chain recombines TRBV7-6 with TRBJ1-1, with TRBD1 identical over 11 bases. V dropped 3 bases and J dropped 1; count of bases not matched to a gene: 1. Germline V lookup: CDR1 SGHVS, CDR2 FNYEAQ. CDR3 length: 15 amino acids. Looking up the rest from reference TRBV7-6 and TRBJ1-1 gives the full variable domain: GAGVSQSPRYKVTKRGQDVALRCDPISGHVSLYWYRQALGQGPEFLTYFNYEAQQDKSGLPNDRFSAERPEGSISTLTIQRTEQRDSAMYRCASSFGQGANTEAFFGQGTRLTVV.

The chain joins TRBV5-6 to TRBJ2-3, with D possibly being TRBD2 (6 bases). CDR3 length: 13 amino acids. Trimming cost V 5 bases and J 9 bases, with 16 bases left between them. Germline assignment: CDR1 SGHDT and CDR2 YYEEEE. The CDR3 region is CASRGGVGRTQYF. In DNA form, the CDR3 reads TGTGCCAGCAGGGGTGGGGTTGGGAGGACGCAGTATTTT.

The chain is built from TRBV7-3 and TRBJ1-2; 7 nucleotides match TRBD1. The trim removed 0 bases at V and 0 bases at J, leaving 4 bases unmatched. The CDR3 covers 16 residues. In germline, CDR1 is SGHTA, CDR2 FQGTGA. The CDR3 DNA reads TGTGCCAGCAGCTTAACGGGGCAGGGGGCTAACTATGGCTACACCTTC. It codes for CASSLTGQGANYGYTF.

The CDR3 region has the DNA TGTGCCAGCGGAACGGGAGAGAACACTGAAGCTTTCTTT. Protein product: CASGTGENTEAFF. The rearrangement uses TRBV7-2 and TRBJ1-1; D is uncertain. Trimming took 8 bases from V and 1 from J, leaving 11 bases between them. The germline V gene has CDR1 SGHTA and CDR2 FQGNSA. The CDR3 is made up of 13 amino acids. Full variable domain (outside the CDR3, taken from reference TRBV7-2 and TRBJ1-1): GAGVSQSPSNKVTEKGKDVELRCDPISGHTALYWYRQSLGQGLEFLIYFQGNSAPDKSGLPSDRFSAERTGGSVSTLTIQRTQQEDSAVYLCASGTGENTEAFFGQGTRLTVV.